This TCR beta chain emerged from a study of cytomegalovirus exposure and HLA in healthy donors. This clone showed up just once. The PCR had 60 Vbeta and 13 Jbeta primers. The assay was immunoSEQ multiplex PCR, and TCRdb's table has in-frame clones only and misses some. The table lists about 170,000 clones, around 81% of them singletons. Sequencing was performed on PBMCs. The source of this sequence is a woman aged 30 to 39 in good health and CMV-seropositive.

The CDR3 sequence is CASSSTGGSYGYTF. The CDR3 DNA follows: TGCGCCAGCAGCTCGACGGGGGGCTCCTATGGCTACACCTTC. The genes are TRBV5-1 and TRBJ1-2; TRBD1 is a possible D gene (6 bases). With 3 bases removed from V and 4 bases from J, the gap between germline ends came to 13 bases. The CDR3 loop spans 14 amino acids. Germline CDR1 and CDR2: SGHRS and YFSETQ.